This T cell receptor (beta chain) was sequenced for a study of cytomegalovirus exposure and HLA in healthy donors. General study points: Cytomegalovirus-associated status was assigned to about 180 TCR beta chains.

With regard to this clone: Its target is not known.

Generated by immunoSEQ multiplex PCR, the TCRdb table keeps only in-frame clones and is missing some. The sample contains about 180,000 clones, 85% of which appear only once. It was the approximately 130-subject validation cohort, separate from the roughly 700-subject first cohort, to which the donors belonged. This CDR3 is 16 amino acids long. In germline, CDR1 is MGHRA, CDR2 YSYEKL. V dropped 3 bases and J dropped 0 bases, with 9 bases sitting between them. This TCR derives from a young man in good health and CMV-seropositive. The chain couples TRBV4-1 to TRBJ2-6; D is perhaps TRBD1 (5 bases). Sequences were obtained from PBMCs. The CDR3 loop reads CASSQGLSSGANVLTF. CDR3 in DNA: TGCGCCAGCAGCCAGGGGCTCAGCTCTGGGGCCAACGTCCTGACTTTC.